The next 2 T cell receptor beta chains were all read from a single sample in a study of T cells in Graves' hyperthyroidism and ophthalmopathy. Amplified TCR beta CDR3 regions came from RNA transcripts. A set of HTBI primers served as the primers for a first-round RT-PCR of the TCR CDR3. TCRdb reprocessed the multiplex PCR reads via MiXCR and lists one record per CDR3 protein. The sample records around 99,000 distinct CDR3 sequences, roughly 15% being singletons. Sequences were obtained from blood. The receptor source for this set is a woman aged 50 to 60 with Graves' hyperthyroidism.

This clonotype was observed at least ten times. The rearrangement uses TRBV18 and TRBJ2-2; D is unresolved. Germline CDR1 and CDR2: KGHSH and LQKENI. V was shortened by 3 bases and J by 2 bases, with 10 bases between the two germline ends. This CDR3 has 15 amino acids. The DNA of the CDR3 is TGTGCCAGCTCACCGATGGGCGGTAACACCGGGGAGCTGTTTTTT. As protein: CASSPMGGNTGELFF.

This clonotype has a count of ten or more. V gene TRBV5-1 combines with J gene TRBJ2-7; tentative D call: TRBD1 (5 bases). V was shortened by 2 bases and J by 2 bases, with 17 bases between the two germline ends. Looked up from germline, CDR1 is SGHRS and CDR2 is YFSETQ. There are 16 residues in the CDR3. CDR3 amino acids: CASSLDIMTATYEQYF. For the CDR3, the DNA is TGCGCCAGCAGCTTAGATATTATGACAGCAACCTACGAGCAGTACTTC.